What follows is one T cell receptor (beta chain) and its context. This record comes from a study of blood T cell repertoires in COVID-19. Study information: Samples taken during acute and convalescent COVID-19 were collected in the United States, Italy and Spain. Sample material is recorded as cDNA or gDNA derived from T cells, B-cell-depleted T cells, or PBMCs.

CDR1 SGHNT and CDR2 YYREEE come from the germline V gene (reference sequence). The CDR3 extends over 17 amino acids. Trimming at V came to 0 bases and at J to 1 base, leaving 9 bases not matched to a gene. As processed by the authors: Amplification of reference gene primers was used by the study to estimate nucleated cell counts. The method was immunoSEQ multiplex PCR; TCRdb's version includes in-frame clones alone and lacks a portion of them. V and J calls and clone size are given by that table; D and trimming were obtained from the DNA. The sample yields around 98,000 clones, about 90% seen once. The receptor was isolated from a man between 65 and 80 years old with acute or convalescent COVID-19. The sequencing input was peripheral blood. The chain couples TRBV5-4 to TRBJ1-1; 7 nucleotides match TRBD1. The CDR3 DNA is TGTGCCAGCAGCTTGGCCGGTGCAGGGGGGACGAACACTGAAGCTTTCTTT. Protein: CASSLAGAGGTNTEAFF.